The present entry profiles one TCR beta chain with its context. No DNA is shown, since the ends of the CDR3 on it are uncertain; the CDR3 is the one TCRdb lists. This entry belongs to a study of OX40 agonist ivuxolimab in advanced cancers. Only in-frame clones appear in the TCRdb table, and some are missing; sequencing was by immunoSEQ multiplex PCR. Among over 80,000 clones, around 78% were seen once, and the ten largest hold 0.75% to 0.85%. The sequenced sample was CD4+ or CD8+ T cells sorted from blood, obtained in a trial of the OX40 agonist ivuxolimab. The TCR comes from an adult with an advanced solid tumor such as melanoma, head and neck, liver or kidney cancer.

This CDR3 is CASSWGTGALF. The chain combines TRBV7-2 with TRBJ2-1; whether TRBD1, the table's D call, matches the DNA was not checked. Both ends counted, the CDR3 spans 11 residues. The V gene's germline CDR1 is SGHTA and CDR2 FQGNSA.